The 28 T cell receptor beta chains below all came from one sample that was sequenced in a study of T cells after yellow fever vaccination. Via MiXCR, TCRdb re-called the 5' RACE reads, giving one row per CDR3 protein. The profile covers under 300,000 distinct CDR3 sequences, with 6% to 7.5% appearing a single time and about 0.9% taken by the ten largest. This specimen was CD4+ T cells sorted from PBMCs, taken 15 days after the yellow fever booster vaccination. The receptors were gathered from a man aged 25 to 45 who received the YFV17D yellow fever vaccine.

The chain is built from TRBV19 and TRBJ2-7; maybe TRBD2 (5 bases). The CDR3 has 14 amino acids. CDR1 is LNHDA, CDR2 SQIVND, per germline (reference sequence). The germline V and J ends were trimmed by 0 bases and 1 base, with 7 bases remaining between them. DNA for the CDR3: TGTGCCAGTAGTATAGATCCGGGGTCCTACGAGCAGTACTTC. Residues: CASSIDPGSYEQYF.

Only a few counts were recorded for this clonotype. The chain employs TRBV7-9 and TRBJ1-2; D is unclear. V was shortened by 2 bases and J by 4 bases, with 14 bases between the two germline ends. This CDR3 has 15 amino acids. From germline, CDR1 is SEHNR and CDR2 FQNEAQ (reference sequence). The CDR3 loop reads CASSLLEGSTYGYTF. The CDR3 bases are TGTGCCAGCAGCTTATTGGAGGGCAGTACCTATGGCTACACCTTC.

This clonotype was counted at least ten times. V and J are TRBV29-1 and TRBJ2-1, with 8 bases identical to TRBD2. CDR1 and CDR2 from the germline V gene are SQVTM and ANQGSEA. The length of the CDR3 is 13 residues. With V trimmed by 8 bases and J by 7 bases, 10 bases remained unmatched. As DNA, the CDR3 is TGCAGCTCGAGACTAGCGACTGGAAATGAGCAGTTCTTC. This sequence encodes CSSRLATGNEQFF.

This clonotype turned up a few times. The chain has TRBV7-2 and TRBJ2-3; perhaps TRBD1 as D (5 bases). The CDR3 loop spans 15 amino acids. Germline values: CDR1 SGHTA, CDR2 FQGNSA. Trimming took off 1 base at V and 4 bases at J, with 12 bases between the two ends. CDR3 nucleotide sequence: TGTGCCAGCAGCTTAGTGGGGCACCTATCAGATACGCAGTATTTT. Translated, it gives CASSLVGHLSDTQYF.

The V and J genes are TRBV5-4 and TRBJ1-1; D is uncertain. This CDR3 has 13 amino acids. The germline V gene encodes CDR1 SGHNT and CDR2 YYREEE (reference sequence). V lost 4 bases and J 1 base, leaving 8 bases between the germline ends. CDR3 nucleotide sequence: TGTGCCAGCAGCCGAGTAGGGAACACTGAAGCTTTCTTT. This encodes CASSRVGNTEAFF.

This clonotype was detected many times. The rearrangement joins TRBV4-3 to TRBJ2-7, with D unresolved. Germline V lookup: CDR1 LGHNA, CDR2 YSLEER. The CDR3 runs 13 residues. V lost 0 bases, J lost 12 bases, and 15 bases lay in between. The CDR3 loop is CASSQERRGLLYF. The CDR3 nucleotides are TGCGCCAGCAGCCAAGAGCGGCGTGGCTTGCTGTACTTC.

Only a few counts were recorded for this clonotype. The rearrangement joins TRBV9 to TRBJ2-1; D is possibly TRBD1 (6 bases). With 6 bases removed from V and 2 bases from J, the gap between germline ends came to 12 bases. Germline-derived CDR1 and CDR2 are SGDLS and YYNGEE. This CDR3 spans 14 amino acids. The CDR3 coding sequence is TGTGCCAGCAACCAACAGGGAACCTACAATGAGCAGTTCTTC. Its protein is CASNQQGTYNEQFF.

There are a few counts of this clonotype. V is TRBV12-3 or TRBV12-4 and J is TRBJ2-7; TRBD1 matches at 9 bases. The CDR3 runs to 17 residues. V shed 6 bases and J 2 bases; nucleotides not matched to a gene: 14. This chain's CDR3 is CASSLNAGTGLTYEQYF. DNA for the CDR3: TGTGCCAGCAGCCTCAATGCCGGGACAGGGCTGACCTACGAGCAGTACTTC.

V usage is TRBV3-1 and J usage is TRBJ2-3; no clear D. There are 12 residues in the CDR3. V dropped 0 bases and J dropped 5 bases, with 3 bases sitting between them. Germline V gene lookup returns CDR1 LGHDT and CDR2 YNNKEL (reference sequence). The CDR3 DNA reads TGTGCCAGCAGCCAAGAGTTAGATACGCAGTATTTT. Residues: CASSQELDTQYF.

This clonotype turned up a few times. The genes are TRBV7-2 and TRBJ2-5, with a weak D call TRBD2 (5 bases). V was clipped by 1 base and J by 4 bases, with 13 bases between them. Per germline, CDR1 SGHTA and CDR2 FQGNSA. The CDR3 covers 15 residues. The CDR3: CASSLVGSLGETQYF. The CDR3 DNA reads TGTGCCAGCAGCTTAGTAGGGAGTTTGGGAGAGACCCAGTACTTC.

This clonotype turned up a few times. The genes are TRBV7-2 and TRBJ1-2; no clear D gene. CDR3 length: 15 amino acids. The germline V gene encodes CDR1 SGHTA and CDR2 FQGNSA. V was pared by 2 bases and J by 6 bases, with 16 bases between. This CDR3 reads CASSLQFRTADGYTF. The CDR3 DNA reads as TGTGCCAGCAGCTTACAGTTCCGGACCGCCGATGGCTACACCTTC.

The rearrangement links TRBV14 to TRBJ2-1; 10 bases align to TRBD2. J lost 10 bases, V lost 0 bases, and 6 bases had no gene match. CDR1 and CDR2 (germline): SGHDN, FVKESK. This CDR3 region has 15 residues. CDR3 DNA: TGTGCCAGCAGCCAAGAACTAGCGGGATTCAGGGAGCAGTTCTTC. It codes for CASSQELAGFREQFF.

This chain uses TRBV29-1 with TRBJ2-1; 7 nucleotides agree with TRBD2. Germline V gene sequence: CDR1 SQVTM, CDR2 ANQGSEA. This CDR3 is built from 12 residues. The CDR3 is CGGGRDYNEQFF. The CDR3 DNA is TGCGGGGGGGGGAGGGATTACAATGAGCAGTTCTTC.

The chain links TRBV2 to TRBJ2-1; D not certain. V was cut by 3 bases and J by 4 bases, with 10 bases left in between. Germline loops: CDR1 SNHLY, CDR2 FYNNEI. The CDR3 is 14 amino acids. In DNA form, the CDR3 reads TGTGCCAGCAGTGAGGACGGACGATACAATGAGCAGTTCTTC. Translating it yields CASSEDGRYNEQFF.

In its sample, this clonotype was seen a few times. The rearrangement links TRBV28 to TRBJ2-7; tentative D call: TRBD1 (5 bases). The V gene's germline CDR1 is MDHEN and CDR2 SYDVKM. This CDR3 is built from 15 residues. The V end lost 4 bases, the J end lost 3 bases, and 16 bases lay between the germline ends. In nucleotides, the CDR3 is TGTGCCAGCAGTTGGGAAGGGGTCAGCCTCTACGAGCAGTACTTC. Translated, it gives CASSWEGVSLYEQYF.

This clonotype was recorded a few times. This chain links TRBV20-1 with TRBJ2-1, with 11 positions matching TRBD2. The trim removed 2 bases at V and 9 bases at J, leaving 9 bases unmatched. CDR1 and CDR2 from the germline V gene are DFQATT and SNEGSKA (reference sequence). The CDR3 covers 15 residues. CDR3 amino acids: CSARLTSGSFGEQFF. The CDR3 DNA reads TGCAGTGCTAGACTAACTAGCGGGAGTTTCGGTGAGCAGTTCTTC.

There are many counts of this clonotype. The chain combines TRBV6-2 or TRBV6-3 with TRBJ2-5, with 11 bases that match TRBD2. Germline V gene sequence: CDR1 MNHEY, CDR2 SVGEGT. The V segment lost 2 bases and the J segment 5 bases; nucleotides outside the gene matches: 4. This CDR3 is 15 amino acids long. The CDR3 DNA follows: TGTGCCAGCAGTTACGTCGGGACTAGCGGTGAGACCCAGTACTTC. It codes for CASSYVGTSGETQYF.

This clonotype has only a few counts. This rearrangement joins TRBV4-1 to TRBJ2-1; D is unresolved. This CDR3 contains 15 residues. V lost 2 bases and J 9 bases, leaving 17 bases between the germline ends. From germline, CDR1 is MGHRA and CDR2 YSYEKL. The CDR3 is CASSQLGDRAVEQFF. CDR3 DNA sequence: TGCGCCAGCAGCCAATTAGGCGATAGGGCGGTTGAGCAGTTCTTC.

In its sample, this clonotype was seen many times. The V gene is TRBV5-1, the J gene TRBJ2-2, with a possible D match to TRBD2 (5 bases). The germline gives CDR1 SGHRS, CDR2 YFSETQ. V was shortened by 5 bases and J by 5 bases, with 16 bases between the two germline ends. This CDR3 has 15 residues. The CDR3 coding sequence is TGCGCCAGCAGTCCTACTCTAGCACCAACCGGGGAGCTGTTTTTT. Residues: CASSPTLAPTGELFF.

This clonotype was picked up a small number of times. The rearrangement links TRBV7-2 to TRBJ2-3; D may match TRBD1 or TRBD2 (5 bases each). The CDR3 is 17 residues long. V was shortened by 4 bases and J by 3 bases, with 20 bases between the two germline ends. Germline V lookup: CDR1 SGHTA, CDR2 FQGNSA. CDR3 protein: CASSSNRGPTRTDTQYF. The DNA for the CDR3 is TGTGCCAGCAGCTCTAACCGGGGCCCCACCCGGACAGATACGCAGTATTTT.

This clonotype was observed many times. The CDR3, as DNA: TGTGCCAGCAGCTTAGCCGGCTATGAGCAGTTCTTC. Its translation: CASSLAGYEQFF. This chain joins TRBV7-2 and TRBJ2-1, with D unclear. CDR1 and CDR2 (germline): SGHTA, FQGNSA. V lost 0 bases to trimming and J lost 8 bases, with 5 bases between them. The CDR3 runs 12 residues.

This clonotype was recorded at least ten times. The chain is built from TRBV4-3 and TRBJ2-7, with TRBD2 as a possible D gene (7 bases). CDR3 length: 15 residues. The germline CDR1 and CDR2 sequences are LGHNA and YSLEER. The V end lost 8 bases, the J end lost 4 bases, and 21 bases lay between the germline ends. The CDR3 nucleotides are TGCGCCAGCTCTCGACAGGCGGGGGACCAGTACGAGCAGTACTTC. It is translated as CASSRQAGDQYEQYF.

This clonotype was recorded at least ten times. The V call is TRBV5-1, the J call TRBJ2-3; D possibly corresponds to TRBD2 (5 bases). V was shortened by 2 bases and J by 0 bases, with 10 bases between the two germline ends. Germline CDR1 and CDR2: SGHRS and YFSETQ. This CDR3 comprises 15 residues. The CDR3 is CASSLSGRSTDTQYF. The CDR3 nucleotides are TGCGCCAGCAGCTTAAGCGGCCGCAGCACAGATACGCAGTATTTT. The full variable domain, rest sourced from reference TRBV5-1 and TRBJ2-3, is KAGVTQTPRYLIKTRGQQVTLSCSPISGHRSVSWYQQTPGQGLQFLFEYFSETQRNKGNFPGRFSGRQFSNSRSEMNVSTLELGDSALYLCASSLSGRSTDTQYFGPGTRLTVL.

This clonotype was detected ten times or more. This chain uses TRBV18 with TRBJ2-1, with TRBD2 matching 9 bases. CDR3 size: 15 residues. V shed 2 bases, J shed 8 bases, and the junction held 7 bases outside the gene matches. CDR1 KGHSH and CDR2 LQKENI come from the germline V gene. CDR3 loop: CASSPVLAGTHEQFF. In DNA form, the CDR3 reads TGTGCCAGCTCACCAGTTCTAGCGGGAACCCATGAGCAGTTCTTC.

As regards this clonotype: Germline is not matched at one junction end, which may reflect a read error. This chain links TRBV6-5 with TRBJ2-3; maybe TRBD2 (5 bases). The CDR3 consists of 14 residues. Germline CDR1 MNHEY, CDR2 SVGAGI. The CDR3, as DNA: TGTGCTAGCAGTTACGAGAGGGTGGGGGATACGCAGTATTTT. Its protein product is CASSYERVGDTQYF.

This clonotype was picked up many times. The rearrangement joins TRBV30 to TRBJ2-3; D ambiguous. Germline V gene sequence: CDR1 GTSNPN, CDR2 SVGIG (reference sequence). CDR3 length: 13 amino acids. The ends were cut back, 0 bases at V and 6 bases at J, with 10 bases in the middle. CDR3 sequence: CAWSVGSDDTQYF. The CDR3 DNA reads as TGTGCCTGGAGTGTAGGGTCCGATGATACGCAGTATTTT.

The chain joins TRBV7-2 to TRBJ2-3; 8 bases map to TRBD2. J lost 2 bases, V lost 5 bases, and 6 bases had no gene match. The CDR3 has 15 amino acids. Germline V gene lookup returns CDR1 SGHTA and CDR2 FQGNSA. The CDR3 bases are TGTGCCAGCAGCGCCACGGGAGGGTCCACAGATACGCAGTATTTT. Protein sequence: CASSATGGSTDTQYF.

The chain combines TRBV7-9 with TRBJ2-3, with D perhaps TRBD1 (6 bases). V was pared by 4 bases and J by 2 bases, with 7 bases between. CDR1 SEHNR and CDR2 FQNEAQ come from the germline V gene (reference sequence). The CDR3 covers 13 residues. The CDR3 bases are TGTGCCAGCAGCTGGGACATCACAGATACGCAGTATTTT. Amino acids: CASSWDITDTQYF.